This is a list of T cell receptor beta chains from one sample in a study of blood T cell repertoires in COVID-19. Data came from immunoSEQ multiplex PCR; TCRdb stores just in-frame clones and leaves some out. The table lists about 130,000 clones, around 81% of them singletons, with approximately 9.1% in the top ten. Sequenced material: peripheral blood. These receptors were obtained from a woman between 55 and 75 years old with active or convalescent COVID-19. Both conserved end residues are part of each CDR3. The D gene is left open where the match is weak. Clone size is shown for a subset of rows, as once, few, many or a class of expanded clone.

cdr3_aa: CASSLNPGQGAGRDGYTF
cdr3_nt: TGTGCCAGCAGCTTAAATCCAGGACAGGGGGCCGGGAGGGATGGCTACACCTTC
clone_size: few
v_call: TRBV7-3
d_call: TRBD1
j_call: TRBJ1-2

cdr3_aa: CAWSGGVVLEQYF
cdr3_nt: TGTGCCTGGAGTGGGGGGGTCGTCCTAGAGCAGTACTTC
clone_size: once
v_call: TRBV30
d_call: .
j_call: TRBJ2-7

cdr3_aa: CASSHQSWDSYNSPLHF
cdr3_nt: TGTGCCAGCAGCCACCAAAGTTGGGACAGTTATAATTCACCCCTCCACTTT
clone_size: .
v_call: TRBV14
d_call: TRBD1
j_call: TRBJ1-6

cdr3_aa: CASSVSSGWDEQFF
cdr3_nt: TGTGCCAGCAGTGTGTCTAGCGGGTGGGATGAGCAGTTCTTC
clone_size: many
v_call: TRBV27
d_call: TRBD2
j_call: TRBJ2-1

cdr3_aa: CASSLDRGGGTQYF
cdr3_nt: TGTGCCAGCAGCCTCGACAGGGGAGGTGGGACCCAGTACTTC
clone_size: once
v_call: TRBV3-1/TRBV3-2
d_call: TRBD1
j_call: TRBJ2-5

cdr3_aa: CASSQDSALYGYTF
cdr3_nt: TGTGCCAGCAGTCAGGACAGCGCCCTCTATGGCTACACCTTC
clone_size: .
v_call: TRBV27
d_call: .
j_call: TRBJ1-2

cdr3_aa: CASSHPGGDQPQHF
cdr3_nt: TGTGCCAGCAGCCATCCCGGCGGAGATCAGCCCCAGCATTTT
clone_size: few
v_call: TRBV7-8
d_call: .
j_call: TRBJ1-5

cdr3_aa: CATSASSGMGGYNEQFF
cdr3_nt: TGTGCCACCAGTGCTTCTAGCGGGATGGGGGGTTACAATGAGCAGTTCTTC
clone_size: .
v_call: TRBV24-1
d_call: TRBD2
j_call: TRBJ2-1

cdr3_aa: CASSLEAGFQETQYF
cdr3_nt: TGTGCCAGCAGCTTAGAGGCGGGTTTCCAAGAGACCCAGTACTTC
clone_size: .
v_call: TRBV7-9
d_call: .
j_call: TRBJ2-5

cdr3_aa: CATSETGGNQPQHF
cdr3_nt: TGTGCCACCAGTGAGACGGGGGGGAATCAGCCCCAGCATTTT
clone_size: once
v_call: TRBV24-1
d_call: .
j_call: TRBJ1-5

cdr3_aa: CASGRDRNEQFF
cdr3_nt: TGTGCTAGCGGGAGAGATAGGAATGAGCAGTTCTTC
clone_size: .
v_call: TRBV6-5
d_call: TRBD2
j_call: TRBJ2-1

cdr3_aa: CASTPLSQETQYF
cdr3_nt: TGTGCCAGCACCCCCCTCAGTCAAGAGACCCAGTACTTC
clone_size: .
v_call: TRBV28
d_call: .
j_call: TRBJ2-5

cdr3_aa: CASSLLGTSGGAGTDTQYF
cdr3_nt: TGCGCCAGCAGCTTGTTAGGGACTAGCGGGGGGGCCGGGACAGATACGCAGTATTTT
clone_size: .
v_call: TRBV5-1
d_call: TRBD2
j_call: TRBJ2-3

cdr3_aa: CASSFSGANTGELFF
cdr3_nt: TGTGCCAGCAGCTTTAGCGGGGCGAACACCGGGGAGCTGTTTTTT
clone_size: .
v_call: TRBV7-9
d_call: TRBD2
j_call: TRBJ2-2

cdr3_aa: CASSPRGQGQTQYF
cdr3_nt: TGTGCCAGCAGCCCAAGGGGACAGGGACAGACCCAGTACTTC
clone_size: .
v_call: TRBV27
d_call: TRBD1
j_call: TRBJ2-5

cdr3_aa: CASSPKTSYDNEQFF
cdr3_nt: TGTGCCAGCTCACCGAAAACTAGTTACGACAATGAGCAGTTCTTC
clone_size: .
v_call: TRBV18
d_call: .
j_call: TRBJ2-1

cdr3_aa: CSVLIHRGVTKAFF
cdr3_nt: TGCAGCGTCCTTATACACCGGGGAGTTACTAAAGCTTTCTTT
clone_size: once
v_call: TRBV29-1
d_call: .
j_call: TRBJ1-1

cdr3_aa: CAWTPRLDYNEQFF
cdr3_nt: TGTGCCTGGACGCCCAGACTGGACTACAATGAGCAGTTCTTC
clone_size: .
v_call: TRBV30
d_call: .
j_call: TRBJ2-1

cdr3_aa: CASSLVGQVLSYEQYF
cdr3_nt: TGTGCCAGCAGTTTGGTCGGACAGGTCCTCTCCTACGAGCAGTACTTC
clone_size: .
v_call: TRBV28
d_call: TRBD1
j_call: TRBJ2-7

cdr3_aa: CASSKEHLSPEAFF
cdr3_nt: TGTGCCAGCAGCAAAGAGCACCTATCCCCTGAAGCTTTCTTT
clone_size: .
v_call: TRBV21-1
d_call: .
j_call: TRBJ1-1

cdr3_aa: CSVAKFEETQYF
cdr3_nt: TGCAGCGTTGCCAAGTTTGAGGAGACCCAGTACTTC
clone_size: .
v_call: TRBV29-1
d_call: .
j_call: TRBJ2-5

cdr3_aa: CASSTGGEDYGYTF
cdr3_nt: TGTGCCAGCAGCACAGGGGGGGAGGACTATGGCTACACCTTC
clone_size: .
v_call: TRBV5-4
d_call: TRBD1
j_call: TRBJ1-2

cdr3_aa: CASSRNGANVLTF
cdr3_nt: TGTGCCAGCAGCCGTAATGGGGCCAACGTCCTGACTTTC
clone_size: .
v_call: TRBV7-2
d_call: .
j_call: TRBJ2-6

cdr3_aa: CASSFGQGGQPQHF
cdr3_nt: TGTGCCAGCAGTTTTGGACAGGGAGGACAGCCCCAGCATTTT
clone_size: .
v_call: TRBV2
d_call: TRBD1
j_call: TRBJ1-5

cdr3_aa: CASSLASGQFYEQYF
cdr3_nt: TGTGCCAGCAGCTTGGCCTCGGGACAGTTCTACGAGCAGTACTTC
clone_size: .
v_call: TRBV5-4
d_call: TRBD1
j_call: TRBJ2-7

cdr3_aa: CAAPGREGTEAFF
cdr3_nt: TGTGCCGCCCCAGGCAGGGAGGGAACTGAAGCTTTCTTT
clone_size: .
v_call: TRBV30
d_call: .
j_call: TRBJ1-1

cdr3_aa: CASSLQRGPPNQPQHF
cdr3_nt: TGTGCCAGCAGCCTACAGAGGGGGCCCCCTAATCAGCCCCAGCATTTT
clone_size: .
v_call: TRBV3-1/TRBV3-2
d_call: TRBD1
j_call: TRBJ1-5

cdr3_aa: CASSSQGGYGYTF
cdr3_nt: TGTGCCAGCAGTTCCCAGGGGGGCTATGGCTACACCTTC
clone_size: .
v_call: TRBV6-5
d_call: TRBD1
j_call: TRBJ1-2

cdr3_aa: CASSVAAGQETQYF
cdr3_nt: TGTGCCAGCAGTGTCGCGGCCGGTCAAGAGACCCAGTACTTC
clone_size: .
v_call: TRBV2
d_call: .
j_call: TRBJ2-5

cdr3_aa: CASSKVPGQFLNTEAFF
cdr3_nt: TGTGCCAGTAGTAAAGTCCCGGGACAGTTTCTGAACACTGAAGCTTTCTTT
clone_size: .
v_call: TRBV19
d_call: TRBD1
j_call: TRBJ1-1

cdr3_aa: CASSDGTQPYNEQFF
cdr3_nt: TGTGCCAGCAGCGACGGGACTCAACCCTACAATGAGCAGTTCTTC
clone_size: .
v_call: TRBV7-9
d_call: .
j_call: TRBJ2-1

cdr3_aa: CASSPGRENTEAFF
cdr3_nt: TGTGCCAGCAGCCCCGGCCGGGAGAACACTGAAGCTTTCTTT
clone_size: .
v_call: TRBV7-9
d_call: .
j_call: TRBJ1-1

cdr3_aa: CASKLTELLYGYTF
cdr3_nt: TGTGCCAGTAAGTTGACGGAGCTACTCTATGGCTACACCTTC
clone_size: few
v_call: TRBV19
d_call: .
j_call: TRBJ1-2

cdr3_aa: CASSRTGAPNQPQHF
cdr3_nt: TGCGCCAGCAGCCGTACAGGGGCTCCCAATCAGCCCCAGCATTTT
clone_size: few
v_call: TRBV4-1
d_call: TRBD1
j_call: TRBJ1-5

cdr3_aa: CASSQVLDRAGGYTF
cdr3_nt: TGTGCCAGCAGCCAAGTCCTTGACAGGGCTGGTGGCTACACCTTC
clone_size: .
v_call: TRBV4-2
d_call: TRBD1
j_call: TRBJ1-2

cdr3_aa: CASSPAGTFTGELFF
cdr3_nt: TGTGCCAGCAGCCCGGCCGGGACTTTCACCGGGGAGCTGTTTTTT
clone_size: once
v_call: TRBV11-2
d_call: .
j_call: TRBJ2-2

cdr3_aa: CASSLGTETDTQYF
cdr3_nt: TGCGCCAGCAGCCTAGGGACAGAAACAGATACGCAGTATTTT
clone_size: .
v_call: TRBV5-1
d_call: TRBD1
j_call: TRBJ2-3

cdr3_aa: CASSRSTGGIAEAFF
cdr3_nt: TGTGCCAGCAGCCGCTCGACAGGGGGCATCGCTGAAGCTTTCTTT
clone_size: .
v_call: TRBV3-1/TRBV3-2
d_call: TRBD1
j_call: TRBJ1-1

cdr3_aa: CASSSTGLNTGELFF
cdr3_nt: TGTGCCAGTAGTAGTACAGGGCTGAACACCGGGGAGCTGTTTTTT
clone_size: .
v_call: TRBV19
d_call: .
j_call: TRBJ2-2

cdr3_aa: CASSPASDTEAFF
cdr3_nt: TGTGCCAGCTCCCCAGCTTCGGACACTGAAGCTTTCTTT
clone_size: .
v_call: TRBV18
d_call: .
j_call: TRBJ1-1

cdr3_aa: CASSKGQEPIMPQHF
cdr3_nt: TGTGCCAGCAGTAAGGGACAGGAACCGATCATGCCCCAGCATTTT
clone_size: .
v_call: TRBV28
d_call: TRBD1
j_call: TRBJ1-5

cdr3_aa: CASIETSAGNTEAFF
cdr3_nt: TGTGCCAGCATAGAAACCTCAGCGGGGAACACTGAAGCTTTCTTT
clone_size: .
v_call: TRBV2
d_call: .
j_call: TRBJ1-1

cdr3_aa: CASTEQGLNEKLFF
cdr3_nt: TGTGCCAGCACCGAACAGGGCCTCAATGAAAAACTGTTTTTT
clone_size: .
v_call: TRBV25-1
d_call: .
j_call: TRBJ1-4

cdr3_aa: CASSMWRSSTDTQYF
cdr3_nt: TGTGCCAGTAGTATGTGGCGGTCGAGCACAGATACGCAGTATTTT
clone_size: .
v_call: TRBV19
d_call: .
j_call: TRBJ2-3

cdr3_aa: CAWSPGTGVEKLFF
cdr3_nt: TGTGCCTGGAGTCCCGGGACAGGAGTCGAAAAACTGTTTTTT
clone_size: .
v_call: TRBV30
d_call: TRBD1
j_call: TRBJ1-4

cdr3_aa: CASSAARGGNTEAFF
cdr3_nt: TGTGCCAGCAGTGCAGCCCGAGGGGGGAACACTGAAGCTTTCTTT
clone_size: .
v_call: TRBV27
d_call: .
j_call: TRBJ1-1

cdr3_aa: CASSPSWPSGSETQYF
cdr3_nt: TGCGCCAGCAGCCCATCCTGGCCTAGCGGGAGTGAGACCCAGTACTTC
clone_size: .
v_call: TRBV4-1
d_call: TRBD2
j_call: TRBJ2-5

cdr3_aa: CATSRDVASGRAGQIEQFF
cdr3_nt: TGTGCCACCAGCAGAGATGTGGCTAGCGGGAGGGCCGGGCAAATTGAGCAGTTCTTC
clone_size: .
v_call: TRBV15
d_call: TRBD2
j_call: TRBJ2-1

cdr3_aa: CASSLADLQGENTEAFF
cdr3_nt: TGTGCCAGCAGCTTAGCCGACTTACAGGGAGAGAACACTGAAGCTTTCTTT
clone_size: .
v_call: TRBV7-8
d_call: .
j_call: TRBJ1-1

cdr3_aa: CASSFWDRALPYSNQPQHF
cdr3_nt: TGCGCCAGCAGCTTCTGGGACAGGGCCTTACCTTATAGCAATCAGCCCCAGCATTTT
clone_size: .
v_call: TRBV5-1
d_call: TRBD1
j_call: TRBJ1-5

cdr3_aa: CSASHSISSGNYEQYF
cdr3_nt: TGCAGTGCTAGTCATAGTATTTCTAGCGGGAACTACGAGCAGTACTTC
clone_size: .
v_call: TRBV20-1
d_call: TRBD2
j_call: TRBJ2-7

cdr3_aa: CASSPLGTSLDTQYF
cdr3_nt: TGTGCCAGCAGCCCTCTTGGGACTAGCCTCGATACGCAGTATTTT
clone_size: .
v_call: TRBV5-8
d_call: TRBD2
j_call: TRBJ2-3

cdr3_aa: CASRFRTSPADTQYF
cdr3_nt: TGTGCAAGTCGCTTCCGGACTAGTCCCGCCGATACGCAGTATTTT
clone_size: .
v_call: TRBV12-2
d_call: .
j_call: TRBJ2-3

cdr3_aa: CASSLGTGPMYGYTF
cdr3_nt: TGCGCCAGCAGCTTGGGGACAGGCCCGATGTATGGCTACACCTTC
clone_size: .
v_call: TRBV5-1
d_call: TRBD1
j_call: TRBJ1-2

cdr3_aa: CASSYTDSHNYGYTF
cdr3_nt: TGTGCCAGCAGTTACACGGACAGCCATAACTATGGCTACACCTTC
clone_size: .
v_call: TRBV6-2/TRBV6-3
d_call: .
j_call: TRBJ1-2

cdr3_aa: CASTEQGSGNTIYF
cdr3_nt: TGTGCCAGCACCGAACAGGGCTCTGGAAACACCATATATTTT
clone_size: .
v_call: TRBV5-6
d_call: .
j_call: TRBJ1-3

cdr3_aa: CASSPPGYNQPQHF
cdr3_nt: TGTGCCAGCAGCCCTCCGGGGTACAATCAGCCCCAGCATTTT
clone_size: .
v_call: TRBV5-5
d_call: .
j_call: TRBJ1-5